These 30 T cell receptor beta chains originate from one sample sequenced in a study of technical replicates of blood from several donors. Profiled with immunoSEQ multiplex PCR; TCRdb holds only in-frame clones, not every one. The data hold around 98,000 clones, with approximately 96% observed a single time. The sample taken for sequencing was T cells isolated from PBMCs. The receptors were sampled from a human donor in good health.

This chain joins TRBV19 and TRBJ1-1; 10 positions match TRBD1. Germline V CDR1 and CDR2: LNHDA, SQIVND (reference sequence). The CDR3 is 15 amino acids. Germline trimming cut 6 bases from V and 0 bases from J; bases unmatched to any gene: 4. CDR3 sequence reads: CASSDRGLLNTEAFF. In DNA form, the CDR3 reads TGTGCCAGTAGCGACAGGGGGCTTCTGAACACTGAAGCTTTCTTT.

This chain links TRBV19 with TRBJ2-1; possibly TRBD1 for D (7 bases). V was pared by 0 bases and J by 10 bases, with 19 bases between. The CDR3 consists of 16 residues. Germline loops: CDR1 LNHDA, CDR2 SQIVND (reference sequence). Here the CDR3 reads CASSIEEGANFREQFF. The CDR3 DNA reads TGTGCCAGTAGTATAGAGGAGGGGGCCAATTTCCGGGAGCAGTTCTTC.

The chain links TRBV6-1 to TRBJ1-1; 9 bases line up with TRBD1. Looked up from germline, CDR1 is MNHNS and CDR2 is SASEGT. The CDR3 extends over 13 amino acids. After removal of 7 bases from V and 4 bases from J, the junction contained 4 bases not matched to a gene. In DNA, the CDR3 is TGTGCCAGCAAGGGACAGGGAGGCACTGAAGCTTTCTTT. Translating gives CASKGQGGTEAFF.

The chain links TRBV2 to TRBJ2-5; tentatively, D is TRBD2 (5 bases). The germline V gene encodes CDR1 SNHLY and CDR2 FYNNEI. CDR3 size: 14 residues. With 5 bases removed from V and 1 base from J, the gap between germline ends came to 11 bases. The CDR3 DNA sequence: TGTGCCAGCAGTCAACTAGTTACCCAAGAGACCCAGTACTTC. This codes for CASSQLVTQETQYF. Full variable domain (rest looked up from reference TRBV2 and TRBJ2-5): EPEVTQTPSHQVTQMGQEVILRCVPISNHLYFYWYRQILGQKVEFLVSFYNNEISEKSEIFDDQFSVERPDGSNFTLKIRSTKLEDSAMYFCASSQLVTQETQYFGPGTRLLVL.

The chain employs TRBV6-1 and TRBJ2-2; the match to TRBD1 covers 11 bases. This CDR3 comprises 15 residues. The J segment lost 2 bases and the V segment lost 8 bases, leaving 4 bases of the junction unmatched. Looked up from germline, CDR1 is MNHNS and CDR2 is SASEGT. In DNA form, the CDR3 reads TGTGCCAGCCAAGGACAGGGGGCAAACACCGGGGAGCTGTTTTTT. The encoded protein is CASQGQGANTGELFF.

This chain connects TRBV10-3 to TRBJ2-5, with 8 nucleotides matching TRBD2. V was clipped by 6 bases and J by 5 bases; unmatched bases: 11. This CDR3 contains 15 residues. Germline V lookup: CDR1 ENHRY, CDR2 SYGVKD. CDR3 in DNA: TGTGCCATCAGGAGCCTCAGCGGGGGTTCGGAGACCCAGTACTTC. The encoded protein is CAIRSLSGGSETQYF.

The J gene is TRBJ2-7, the V gene TRBV19; possible D gene TRBD2, 6 bases. Germline assignment: CDR1 LNHDA and CDR2 SQIVND (reference sequence). The CDR3 is made up of 15 amino acids. Deletions cut 5 bases from V and 4 bases from J, with 18 bases between. The CDR3 protein is CASSPRLAIPYEQYF. The CDR3 region has the DNA TGTGCCAGTAGTCCCCGGCTAGCGATCCCTTACGAGCAGTACTTC.

This clone appeared once. The chain links TRBV6-5 to TRBJ1-4; D gene uncertain. Germline values: CDR1 MNHEY, CDR2 SVGAGI. V lost 6 bases and J lost 5, with 4 bases in between. The CDR3 is 11 residues long. CDR3: CASRRNEKLFF. Here the CDR3 DNA reads TGTGCCAGCAGACGGAATGAAAAACTGTTTTTT.

V and J are TRBV18 and TRBJ2-7; 8 nucleotides line up with TRBD1. The CDR3 has 14 amino acids. J was trimmed by 2 bases and V by 3 bases; bases with no gene match: 3. Per the germline V gene, CDR1 is KGHSH and CDR2 is LQKENI. The CDR3 here is CASSPTGGTYEQYF. DNA for the CDR3: TGTGCCAGCTCACCTACAGGGGGAACCTACGAGCAGTACTTC.

This sequence joins TRBV6-5 and TRBJ2-5; 10 nucleotides align to TRBD2. V was clipped by 2 bases and J by 5 bases; unmatched bases: 8. CDR3 length equals 16 residues. Per the germline V gene, CDR1 is MNHEY and CDR2 is SVGAGI. The CDR3 region has the DNA TGTGCCAGCAGTTACGATCCAGCGGGAGGGTTGGAGACCCAGTACTTC. Its translation: CASSYDPAGGLETQYF.

The V call is TRBV4-2, the J call TRBJ2-7; 8 nucleotides agree with TRBD2. The germline V gene encodes CDR1 LGHNA and CDR2 YNFKEQ. The CDR3 has 14 residues. V dropped 3 bases and J dropped 0; count of bases not matched to a gene: 1. The CDR3 DNA follows: TGTGCCAGCAGCCACCGGGGGGGCTCCTACGAGCAGTACTTC. Its translation is CASSHRGGSYEQYF.

This chain connects TRBV19 to TRBJ1-2; D is ambiguous. Trimming cost V 3 bases and J 4 bases, with 12 bases left between them. The CDR3 loop spans 14 amino acids. Germline loops: CDR1 LNHDA, CDR2 SQIVND (reference sequence). The CDR3 DNA is TGTGCCAGTAGTATGCAGGCAGAGGGCTATGGCTACACCTTC. Amino acid sequence: CASSMQAEGYGYTF.

The chain is built from TRBV7-8 and TRBJ1-1; D is unclear. Germline assignment: CDR1 SGHVS and CDR2 FQNEAQ. The CDR3 has 16 residues. V was pared by 1 base and J by 2 bases, with 14 bases between. CDR3 region: CASSLVRMAVNTEAFF. CDR3 nucleotides: TGTGCCAGCAGCTTAGTGAGGATGGCCGTAAACACTGAAGCTTTCTTT.

V is TRBV29-1 and J is TRBJ2-7; a weak D match, TRBD2 (7 bases). Germline V gives CDR1 SQVTM, CDR2 ANQGSEA. The CDR3 runs to 13 residues. The ends were cut back, 6 bases at V and 4 bases at J, with 16 bases in the middle. The CDR3 sequence: CSVPEGGGYEQYF. CDR3 DNA sequence: TGCAGCGTCCCAGAGGGGGGGGGTTACGAGCAGTACTTC.

This sequence joins TRBV27 and TRBJ2-7; TRBD1 might be the D (5 bases). This CDR3 spans 12 amino acids. Germline loops: CDR1 MNHEY, CDR2 SMNVEV (reference sequence). Trimming took off 6 bases at V and 4 bases at J, with 10 bases between the two ends. CDR3: CASRAGPYEQYF. The CDR3 nucleotides read TGTGCCAGCAGGGCAGGGCCGTACGAGCAGTACTTC.

The V gene is TRBV6-1, the J gene TRBJ2-7; 9 nucleotides match TRBD1. Germline V lookup: CDR1 MNHNS, CDR2 SASEGT. This CDR3 region has 15 residues. The V gene end was trimmed by 2 bases and the J gene end by 5 bases; junction bases not matched to a gene: 7. The chain's CDR3 is CASSEPGQGGNEQYF. In DNA, the CDR3 is TGTGCCAGCAGTGAACCGGGACAGGGCGGGAACGAGCAGTACTTC.

V gene TRBV4-1 combines with J gene TRBJ1-1, with TRBD1 identical over 7 bases. Looked up from germline, CDR1 is MGHRA and CDR2 is YSYEKL. V lost 4 bases to trimming and J lost 6 bases; unmatched junction nucleotides: 8. The CDR3 contains 14 residues. Here the CDR3 reads CASSPNRDSAEAFF. CDR3 DNA: TGCGCCAGCAGCCCAAATAGGGACAGCGCTGAAGCTTTCTTT.

For the CDR3, the DNA is TGTGCCAGCAGCTCAGGATCCCTGTGGGCGACAGATACGCAGTATTTT. Translated, it gives CASSSGSLWATDTQYF. V gene TRBV11-2 combines with J gene TRBJ2-3; unclear D gene. The CDR3 is made up of 16 amino acids. V was cut by 4 bases and J by 3 bases, with 17 bases left in between. The germline V gene encodes CDR1 SGHAT and CDR2 FQNNGV. The full variable domain, its missing parts supplied by reference TRBV11-2 and TRBJ2-3, is EAGVAQSPRYKIIEKRQSVAFWCNPISGHATLYWYQQILGQGPKLLIQFQNNGVVDDSQLPKDRFSAERLKGVDSTLKIQPAKLEDSAVYLCASSSGSLWATDTQYFGPGTRLTVL.

The CDR3 is CASSLYGGGNLHTEAFF. The CDR3 region has the DNA TGTGCCAGCAGCTTGTACGGGGGAGGAAACCTCCACACTGAAGCTTTCTTT. The J gene is TRBJ1-1, the V gene TRBV5-4; TRBD1 is a possible D gene (5 bases). Germline V gene data show CDR1 as SGHNT and CDR2 as YYREEE (reference sequence). Deletions cut 1 base from V and 3 bases from J, with 19 bases between. CDR3 size: 17 residues.

This rearrangement joins TRBV6-5 to TRBJ1-2; D might be TRBD1 (5 bases). Germline CDR1 is MNHEY and CDR2 is SVGAGI. V lost 2 bases and J 2 bases, leaving 9 bases between the germline ends. This CDR3 has 14 amino acids. Here the CDR3 reads CASSYAGLNYGYTF. The CDR3 nucleotides read TGTGCCAGCAGTTACGCAGGGTTGAACTATGGCTACACCTTC.

The chain is built from TRBV10-3 and TRBJ1-4; D is perhaps TRBD1 (6 bases). The V gene's germline CDR1 is ENHRY and CDR2 SYGVKD. Trimming left V 3 bases short and J 8 bases short, with 16 bases between. The CDR3 is 15 residues long. The CDR3 DNA sequence: TGTGCCATCAGTGAATACAGGGAACGCCTGGAAAAACTGTTTTTT. This sequence encodes CAISEYRERLEKLFF.

In its sample, this clone was seen once. The chain is built from TRBV14 and TRBJ2-7, with 7 bases aligning to TRBD1. Trimming cost V 2 bases and J 3 bases; bases outside gene matches: 4. Germline V gene lookup returns CDR1 SGHDN and CDR2 FVKESK. This CDR3 has 14 amino acids. The CDR3 here is CASSQSHRGYEQYF. CDR3 in DNA: TGTGCCAGCAGCCAATCCCACAGGGGCTACGAGCAGTACTTC.

The genes are TRBV15 and TRBJ2-5; D ambiguous. Germline V lookup: CDR1 LNHNV, CDR2 YYDKDF (reference sequence). V was clipped by 5 bases and J by 3 bases, with 10 bases between them. There are 13 residues in the CDR3. CDR3 residues: CATSHLTEETQYF. The CDR3 bases are TGTGCCACCAGCCACCTTACGGAAGAGACCCAGTACTTC.

The rearrangement joins TRBV7-2 to TRBJ2-5; 7 bases align to TRBD1. The trim removed 5 bases at V and 6 bases at J, leaving 6 bases unmatched. The CDR3 covers 13 residues. Germline CDR1 and CDR2: SGHTA and FQGNSA. CDR3 amino acids: CASSDVQGQTQYF. The CDR3 bases are TGTGCCAGCAGCGACGTACAGGGGCAGACCCAGTACTTC.

This chain links TRBV6-4 with TRBJ2-2; D possibly corresponds to TRBD1 (5 bases). Trimming shortened V by 3 bases and J by 1 base, and 12 bases separated the two germline ends. This CDR3 is built from 16 residues. The germline CDR1 and CDR2 sequences are MRHNA and SNTAGT. The CDR3 nucleotides are TGTGCCAGCAGTGATGATGCAGGGCTGAACACCGGGGAGCTGTTTTTT. Translated, it gives CASSDDAGLNTGELFF.

The chain links TRBV30 to TRBJ2-7; maybe TRBD2 (6 bases). Germline V gene data show CDR1 as GTSNPN and CDR2 as SVGIG (reference sequence). The CDR3 totals 14 residues. Trimming took off 4 bases at V and 4 bases at J, with 17 bases between the two ends. The CDR3 coding sequence is TGTGCCTGGACCCGGCGGGGTATCCCATACGAGCAGTACTTC. Amino acid sequence: CAWTRRGIPYEQYF. Together with reference TRBV30 and TRBJ2-7, the CDR3 gives the full variable domain: SQTIHQWPATLVQPVGSPLSLECTVEGTSNPNLYWYRQAAGRGLQLLFYSVGIGQISSEVPQNLSASRPQDRQFILSSKKLLLSDSGFYLCAWTRRGIPYEQYFGPGTRLTVT.

This clone was counted once. The rearrangement uses TRBV7-9 and TRBJ2-7; D is ambiguous. The CDR3 totals 16 residues. Germline assignment: CDR1 SEHNR and CDR2 FQNEAQ (reference sequence). The ends were cut back, 0 bases at V and 3 bases at J, with 15 bases in the middle. The CDR3 protein is CASSLAQTSPFYEQYF. CDR3 bases: TGTGCCAGCAGCTTAGCGCAGACTTCCCCCTTCTACGAGCAGTACTTC.

This chain connects TRBV6-1 to TRBJ1-5; maybe TRBD1 (5 bases). The CDR3 covers 13 residues. The V gene's germline CDR1 is MNHNS and CDR2 SASEGT. The ends were cut back, 1 base at V and 5 bases at J, with 6 bases in the middle. CDR3 sequence reads: CASSEEQDQPQHF. The DNA for the CDR3 is TGTGCCAGCAGTGAAGAACAGGATCAGCCCCAGCATTTT.

The chain recombines TRBV19 with TRBJ2-2; 7 bases align to TRBD1. Germline-derived CDR1 and CDR2 are LNHDA and SQIVND (reference sequence). The CDR3 spans 17 residues. The V segment lost 5 bases and the J segment 1 base; nucleotides outside the gene matches: 10. CDR3: CASSSLDGTENTGELFF. Written as DNA, the CDR3 is TGTGCCAGTAGTTCACTAGACGGGACAGAGAACACCGGGGAGCTGTTTTTT.

The chain joins TRBV15 to TRBJ2-1, with 12 nucleotides matching TRBD2. The CDR3 is made up of 18 amino acids. V shed 0 bases and J 4 bases; nucleotides not matched to a gene: 7. The V gene's germline CDR1 is LNHNV and CDR2 YYDKDF (reference sequence). This CDR3 reads CATSRDSLAGGVYNEQFF. Written as DNA, the CDR3 is TGTGCCACCAGCAGAGATAGCCTAGCGGGAGGGGTATACAATGAGCAGTTCTTC.